This T cell receptor beta chain derives from a study of cytomegalovirus exposure and HLA in healthy donors. Germline V gene lookup returns CDR1 LNHDA and CDR2 SQIVND (reference sequence). CDR3 length: 14 residues. The V gene lost 6 bases and the J gene lost 1 base, with 12 bases spanning the gap. The PCR had 60 Vbeta and 13 Jbeta primers. Clones were sequenced by immunoSEQ multiplex PCR, and TCRdb holds only the in-frame ones, with some missing. The sample has about 220,000 clones, around four fifths seen once. This TCR derives from a boy aged 2 to 9 in good health and CMV-seronegative. Source material: PBMCs. The rearrangement uses TRBV19 and TRBJ1-1, with D maybe TRBD1 (5 bases). CDR3 region: CASRPLGGNTEAFF. As DNA, the CDR3 is TGTGCCAGTAGGCCCCTGGGGGGGAACACTGAAGCTTTCTTT.